Listed below are T cell receptor beta chains from one sample, sequenced in a study of T cell repertoires in cytomegalovirus infection. TCRdb independently ran MiXCR on the reads; one entry per CDR3 protein. The table lists roughly 990,000 distinct CDR3 sequences, around 31% of them singletons. Their antigens are not known. The sequences come from cultured CD8+ T cells from PBMCs, collected from culture after CMV antigen stimulation. The origin of the receptors is a human donor in good health (CMV status not recorded). Some clones in this sample may be carry-over from other donors' samples. Both conserved end residues are part of each CDR3. A D gene is named only where the DNA matches it firmly. Clone size is given for some rows only: seen once, a few or many times, or a class if the clone is expanded.

clone size	V gene	D gene	J gene	CDR3 protein	CDR3 DNA
NA	TRBV6-6	NA	TRBJ2-7	CASTGRAYEQYF	TGTGCCAGCACTGGGCGGGCCTACGAGCAGTACTTC
once	TRBV6-2/TRBV6-3	NA	TRBJ1-1	CANTNQGFEGMHTEAFF	TGTGCCAACACCAACCAGGGCTTTGAGGGGATGCACACTGAAGCTTTCTTT
NA	TRBV7-9	TRBD1	TRBJ2-7	CANSLRDRESYEQYF	TGTGCCAACAGCTTGAGGGACAGGGAGTCCTACGAGCAGTACTTC
NA	TRBV14	NA	TRBJ2-1	CASSHLLGVSYNEQFF	TGTGCCAGCAGCCATTTGCTTGGGGTCTCGTACAATGAGCAGTTCTTC
NA	TRBV12-3/TRBV12-4	TRBD1	TRBJ1-1	CASSSTPGQMITEAFF	TGTGCCAGCAGTTCTACTCCGGGACAGATGATCACTGAAGCTTTCTTT
NA	TRBV15	NA	TRBJ2-4	CATSRGLDRTKNIQYF	TGTGCCACCAGCAGGGGGTTAGACAGAACCAAAAACATTCAGTACTTC
many	TRBV7-6	TRBD1	TRBJ1-3	CASSGWDRSADTIYF	TGTGCCAGCAGCGGCTGGGACAGGTCGGCGGACACCATATATTTT
NA	TRBV7-6	TRBD1	TRBJ1-1	CASSLNPGGWDTEAFF	TGTGCCAGCAGCTTAAATCCAGGGGGCTGGGACACTGAAGCTTTCTTT
few	TRBV4-3	TRBD1	TRBJ1-1	CASSYYRGEAFF	TGCGCCAGCAGCTACTACAGGGGCGAAGCTTTCTTT
NA	TRBV19	NA	TRBJ1-5	CASSIMGGDYSNQPQHF	TGTGCCAGTAGTATAATGGGTGGCGACTATAGCAATCAGCCCCAGCATTTT
once	TRBV19	NA	TRBJ1-4	CASSLPGLGEKLFF	TGTGCCAGTTCCCTCCCGGGACTTGGTGAAAAACTGTTTTTT
NA	TRBV6-1	NA	TRBJ2-3	CASSVAEDTQYF	TGTGCCAGCAGTGTAGCGGAAGATACGCAGTATTTT
NA	TRBV12-3/TRBV12-4	NA	TRBJ2-2	CASRTTGTGELFF	TGTGCCAGCAGGACCACGGGAACCGGGGAGCTGTTTTTT
NA	TRBV14	NA	TRBJ1-6	CASSQEGNSDSPLHF	TGTGCCAGCAGCCAAGAGGGGAACAGCGATTCACCCCTCCACTTT
NA	TRBV7-6	TRBD1	TRBJ1-6	CASSSKTGGRNSPLHF	TGTGCCAGCAGCTCAAAAACAGGGGGTCGAAATTCACCCCTCCACTTT
many	TRBV6-5	NA	TRBJ2-3	CASSYSGERTSTDTQYF	TGTGCCAGCAGTTACTCGGGGGAAAGGACTAGCACAGATACGCAGTATTTT
few	TRBV6-1	NA	TRBJ2-2	CASSWGTNTGELFF	TGTGCCAGCAGTTGGGGGACAAACACCGGGGAGCTGTTTTTT
few	TRBV12-3/TRBV12-4	NA	TRBJ1-1	CASSLNFNSEAFF	TGTGCCAGCAGTTTGAACTTCAACTCCGAAGCTTTCTTT
NA	TRBV6-8	TRBD1	TRBJ2-1	CASRLRDRGLGSYNEQFF	TGTGCCAGCAGACTCCGGGACAGGGGCCTGGGGTCGTACAATGAGCAGTTCTTC
NA	TRBV7-9	NA	TRBJ2-5	CASSPPEAQETQYF	TGTGCCAGCAGCCCTCCTGAAGCACAAGAGACCCAGTACTTC
NA	TRBV6-1	TRBD2	TRBJ2-1	CASTEPQRGANEQFF	TGTGCCAGCACCGAGCCCCAGCGGGGGGCCAATGAGCAGTTCTTC
few	TRBV20-1	NA	TRBJ1-4	CSARDQERTNEKLFF	TGCAGTGCTAGAGATCAGGAGAGAACTAATGAAAAACTGTTTTTT
NA	TRBV6-1	NA	TRBJ1-5	CASSEAVGRGNNQPQHF	TGTGCCAGCAGTGAAGCGGTGGGAAGGGGTAATAATCAGCCCCAGCATTTT
NA	TRBV5-6	NA	TRBJ1-6	CASSPAYNSPLHF	TGTGCCAGCAGCCCGGCCTATAATTCACCCCTCCACTTT
NA	TRBV4-3	TRBD2	TRBJ2-1	CASSRLAGLSSYNEQFF	TGCGCCAGCAGCAGACTAGCGGGGCTAAGCTCCTACAATGAGCAGTTCTTC
few	TRBV19	NA	TRBJ2-1	CASSTASSYNEQFF	TGTGCCAGTAGTACCGCAAGCTCCTACAATGAGCAGTTCTTC
few	TRBV25-1	NA	TRBJ1-4	CASSELQGSTNEKLFF	TGTGCCAGCAGTGAACTGCAGGGGTCAACTAATGAAAAACTGTTTTTT
NA	TRBV12-3/TRBV12-4	TRBD1	TRBJ1-5	CASSTDRADQPQHF	TGTGCCAGCAGTACCGACAGGGCCGATCAGCCCCAGCATTTT
NA	TRBV20-1	NA	TRBJ2-3	CSARGLRVDGMGNTDTQYF	TGCAGTGCTAGGGGCCTGAGGGTGGACGGGATGGGAAACACAGATACGCAGTATTTT
few	TRBV27	NA	TRBJ1-1	CASSRRQRMNTEAFF	TGTGCCAGCAGCCGCCGACAGCGGATGAACACTGAAGCTTTCTTT
NA	TRBV19	NA	TRBJ1-6	CASSNNGYNSPLHF	TGTGCCAGTAGTAATAACGGTTATAATTCACCCCTCCACTTT
once	TRBV24-1	NA	TRBJ2-3	CATSDFDEGFSTDTQYF	TGTGCCACCAGTGATTTCGATGAAGGGTTTTCCACAGATACGCAGTATTTT
once	TRBV2	TRBD1	TRBJ1-2	CASMAGGSGYTF	TGTGCCAGCATGGCAGGGGGGTCTGGCTACACCTTC
NA	TRBV20-1	NA	TRBJ2-1	CSARLPIGGRYNEQFF	TGCAGTGCTAGATTGCCTATCGGGGGCAGGTACAATGAGCAGTTCTTC